This T cell receptor (beta chain) is from a study of blood T cells in healthy people across ages. The CDR3 consists of 14 residues. Germline values: CDR1 DFQATT, CDR2 SNEGSKA (reference sequence). The germline V and J ends were trimmed by 1 base and 6 bases, with 13 bases remaining between them. General study points: In these data, TCR beta diversity tracked strongly with naive T cell percentage.

This clonotype has more than one count but fewer than ten. Its antigen is unidentified. Through a sample-barcoded 5' primer and a J-beta primer mix, a second PCR was run for roughly 6 to 11 cycles. TCRdb reprocessed the 5' RACE reads via MiXCR and lists one record per CDR3 protein. This sample has 1.5 million to 2 million distinct CDR3 sequences; over 25% occur once, and the top ten carry about 8%. Sequencing was performed on blood. The origin of this receptor is a woman in her thirties in good health. This chain connects TRBV20-1 to TRBJ2-1; D gene uncertain. The CDR3 loop is CSARADASSNEQFF. Written as DNA, the CDR3 is TGCAGTGCTAGAGCCGACGCCAGCAGCAATGAGCAGTTCTTC.